One sample yielded the 12 T cell receptor beta chains listed below, sequenced in a study of blood T cell repertoires in COVID-19. TCRdb keeps only in-frame clones here, not all; method: immunoSEQ multiplex PCR. In the table there are hundreds of thousands of clones, more than 65% of which are singletons. Sequencing input: peripheral blood. The receptors shown here come from a woman at least 80 years old with acute or convalescent COVID-19.

The chain joins TRBV4-2 to TRBJ2-5; TRBD2 aligns across 8 bases. Germline loops: CDR1 LGHNA, CDR2 YNFKEQ. The CDR3 runs 16 residues. Trimming removed 0 bases from V and 5 bases from J; junction bases left unmatched: 8. The CDR3 DNA is TGTGCCAGCAGCCAAGAGAGCGGGGGACTTGATGAGACCCAGTACTTC. Translating gives CASSQESGGLDETQYF.

V is TRBV30 and J is TRBJ2-3, with D tentatively TRBD1 (5 bases). The CDR3 has 14 amino acids. The germline gives CDR1 GTSNPN, CDR2 SVGIG (reference sequence). The ends were cut back, 3 bases at V and 3 bases at J, with 13 bases in the middle. Here the CDR3 reads CAWRAGPETDTQYF. In nucleotides, the CDR3 is TGTGCCTGGAGGGCAGGGCCTGAGACAGATACGCAGTATTTT. The full variable domain, its missing parts supplied by reference TRBV30 and TRBJ2-3, is SQTIHQWPATLVQPVGSPLSLECTVEGTSNPNLYWYRQAAGRGLQLLFYSVGIGQISSEVPQNLSASRPQDRQFILSSKKLLLSDSGFYLCAWRAGPETDTQYFGPGTRLTVL.

The count of this clone is one. The chain joins TRBV6-2 or TRBV6-3 to TRBJ1-1; possibly TRBD1 for D (5 bases). This CDR3 has 14 residues. The V gene lost 0 bases and the J gene lost 5 bases, with 10 bases spanning the gap. CDR1 and CDR2 from the germline V gene are MNHEY and SVGEGT. The CDR3 DNA sequence: TGTGCCAGCAGTTACTCGGGGGACTCTACTGAAGCTTTCTTT. This translates into CASSYSGDSTEAFF.

This chain joins TRBV19 and TRBJ1-1; 8 bases align to TRBD1. J gave up 0 bases and V 3 bases, and 3 bases lay outside the gene matches. This CDR3 spans 15 amino acids. The germline V gene has CDR1 LNHDA and CDR2 SQIVND (reference sequence). The CDR3 bases are TGTGCCAGTAGTATGGGGGACAGGATGAACACTGAAGCTTTCTTT. The encoded protein is CASSMGDRMNTEAFF.

The rearrangement uses TRBV6-5 and TRBJ2-7; tentative D call: TRBD2 (5 bases). Between the trimmed V and J ends, which lost 7 bases and 0 bases, there was a span of 13 bases. CDR1 and CDR2 from the germline V gene are MNHEY and SVGAGI. The CDR3 sequence is 14 residues long. For the CDR3, the DNA is TGTGCCAGCATCTCTATAGGACTCTCCTACGAGCAGTACTTC. Protein product: CASISIGLSYEQYF.

V is TRBV3-1 (or the pseudogene TRBV3-2) and J is TRBJ1-2, with TRBD1 matching 12 bases. The CDR3 spans 15 residues. Germline loops: CDR1 LGHDT, CDR2 YNNKEL (reference sequence). V shed 4 bases and J 8 bases; nucleotides not matched to a gene: 8. DNA of the CDR3: TGTGCCAGCAGCCTCAGGGACAGGGGGCTAGGGGGCTACACCTTC. This sequence encodes CASSLRDRGLGGYTF.

With respect to this clone: Other nucleotide sequences from this sample produce the same CDR3. The chain couples TRBV6-5 to TRBJ1-6, with a tentative D call TRBD1 (5 bases). With 0 bases removed from V and 9 bases from J, the gap between germline ends came to 12 bases. There are 15 residues in the CDR3. The germline CDR1 and CDR2 sequences are MNHEY and SVGAGI. The CDR3 loop reads CASSYSQGSGSPLHF. The DNA of the CDR3 is TGTGCCAGCAGTTACTCCCAGGGCTCGGGTTCACCCCTCCACTTT.

This chain uses TRBV20-1 with TRBJ2-3; 8 bases match TRBD2. The CDR3 contains 15 residues. From germline, CDR1 is DFQATT and CDR2 SNEGSKA (reference sequence). Trimming cost V 3 bases and J 0 bases; bases outside gene matches: 5. In DNA, the CDR3 is TGCAGTGCTAGTAGTCTAGCGGGTAGCACAGATACGCAGTATTTT. Encoded protein: CSASSLAGSTDTQYF.

The chain recombines TRBV5-4 with TRBJ2-5, with a weak D call TRBD2 (5 bases). The CDR3 consists of 15 residues. The ends were cut back, 0 bases at V and 5 bases at J, with 14 bases in the middle. From germline, CDR1 is SGHNT and CDR2 YYREEE (reference sequence). CDR3 sequence: CASSLVPGVGETQYF. The CDR3 coding sequence is TGTGCCAGCAGCTTGGTCCCCGGGGTCGGCGAGACCCAGTACTTC.

The V call is TRBV21-1, the J call TRBJ1-1. TRBV21-1 is an annotated pseudogene. CDR3 length: 18 amino acids. CDR3 nucleotide sequence: TGTGCCAGCAGCACGAGAATTGGAGGGGTGCGAAAGGAAACTGAAGCTTTCTTT. Amino acids: CASSTRIGGVRKETEAFF.

The CDR3: CASTGQGIEKLFF. Written as DNA, the CDR3 is TGTGCCAGTACGGGACAGGGAATTGAAAAACTGTTTTTT. The chain has TRBV19 and TRBJ1-4; 9 nucleotides line up with TRBD1. The CDR3 has 13 residues. J gave up 7 bases and V 7 bases, and 4 bases lay outside the gene matches. The V gene's germline CDR1 is LNHDA and CDR2 SQIVND (reference sequence).

Turning to this clone: The junction departs from germline at one end; a sequencing error may be responsible. The chain is built from TRBV3-1 (or the pseudogene TRBV3-2) and TRBJ1-4, with D perhaps TRBD1 (5 bases). CDR1 and CDR2 (germline): LGHDT, YNNKEL (reference sequence). The CDR3 runs to 14 residues. DNA for the CDR3: TGTGCCAGCAGCCAAGGGACAACGAATGAAAAACTGTTTTTT. This gives the protein CASSQGTTNEKLFF.